This T cell receptor beta chain is drawn from a study of Ad26.COV2.S vaccination and SARS-CoV-2 variants (dated by TCRdb to about 2021). General notes on the study: Vaccine-arm donors were drawn from COV1001, a multicentre, randomized, double-blind, placebo-controlled phase I-IIa trial of Ad26.COV2.S in healthy adults. Dosing of Ad26.COV2.S was intramuscular, at either 5x10^10 or 1x10^11 viral particles, delivered as one shot or as two shots spaced 56 days apart. The specificity and breadth of SARS-CoV-2-reactive T cell receptors after Ad26.COV2.S vaccination were assessed by TCRbeta repertoire sequencing. The TCR-sequenced set comprised approximately 32 samples: around 20 Ad26.COV2.S vaccine recipients, 5 placebo recipients and 8 SARS-CoV-2 convalescent individuals. Trial participants were randomized into five groups of five: low-dose or high-dose Ad26.COV2.S given once or twice, or placebo on both occasions. Investigators did not know the trial group allocation while performing experiments and assessing outcomes.

Explained via the paper, the treatment or condition label denotes: some 20 received Ad26.COV2.S at low or high dose, single or two shots; about 5 received placebo; per-sample allocation not given. For vaccine and placebo recipients, the sequenced repertoires came from samples collected on day 63 after the first injection. Cohort 1b enrolled some 25 adults aged 18-55 years at a single site in Boston, USA, between 29 July and 7 August 2020. Ad26.COV2.S was a replication-incompetent adenovirus type 26 vector that expressed a prefusion-stabilized SARS-CoV-2 spike protein derived from the original Wuhan strain. This clone was seen a few times. Its target antigen remains unknown. Base qualities are not at hand, and no much larger clone is one base apart. The immunoSEQ Assay was the method used to sequence TCRbeta CDR3 regions. After extraction, genomic DNA underwent amplification by bias-controlled multiplex PCR, followed by high-throughput sequencing. In the paper's pipeline: Collapsing and filtering of sequences were performed to quantify the absolute abundance of each unique TCRbeta CDR3 region. T cell fraction was estimated by normalization of TCRbeta template counts to usable DNA, with usable DNA being measured through amplification of reference genes present in all nucleated cells. Repertoire TCRs were annotated as SARS-CoV-2-specific by exact matching of V gene, CDR3 amino acid sequence and J gene to a known reactive TCR set. The reference SARS-CoV-2 TCR set was obtained from MIRA and was filtered for enrichment in COVID-19-positive ImmuneCODE repertoires, whereby public or cross-reactive TCRs were removed. Using the MIRA antigens, annotated TCRs were further analysed by specific ORF or by position within an ORF. Depth was the summed frequency of annotated unique rearrangements, while breadth was defined as annotated unique rearrangements over total unique productive rearrangements. Group comparisons of TCR breadth used two-sided Wilcoxon rank-sum tests. TCRdb mirrors the immuneACCESS table, restricted to in-frame sequences. Some clones are absent from its copies; in checked studies, under half trace to an unresolved V gene, and the reason for the others is unknown. Clonal size and the V and J genes are those of that table, whereas D and trimming came from the DNA. The sample yields about 680,000 clones; more than 70% were counted once. The ten largest clones capture roughly 1.5% of the sample.

Overall study results and their limits: After vaccination, substantial breadth of spike-specific CD8+ and CD4+ T cell responses was reported. Higher spike-specific TCR breadth was observed in Ad26.COV2.S recipients than in placebo recipients (P = 0.0014). The authors noted that total T cell responses may have been underestimated by the TCR breadth and depth analyses. Comparable non-spike TCR breadth was observed between vaccine and placebo recipients, consistent with only spike being contained in the vaccine. Comparing responses between vaccine doses or regimens was not something the study was powered to do.

The specimen was peripheral blood, collected in a trial of Ad26.COV2.S vaccine versus placebo. This TCR was sampled from a person aged 18-60 years who received the Ad26.COV2.S COVID-19 vaccine or a placebo.

CDR3 sequence: CASSWLLVGSFTGELFF. The sequenced DNA is TGTGCCAGCAGTTGGTTATTGGTGGGAAGTTTCACCGGGGAGCTGTTTTTT. This chain is built from TRBV27 and TRBJ2-2; the D gene cannot be resolved reliably. CDR3 length: 17 amino acids, cysteine to phenylalanine. Of the read, only the CDR3 DNA is kept; its 51 bases are in frame from base 1. In the germline V gene (reference sequence), CDR1 corresponds to MNHEY and CDR2 to SMNVEV. V is clipped by 4 bases and J by 4 bases, and the sequence between their germline boundaries is 19 bases long.